The T cell receptor beta chain under discussion was sequenced for a study of technical replicates of blood from a few donors. The CDR3 has 13 amino acids. J was trimmed by 7 bases and V by 5 bases; bases with no gene match: 4. In germline, CDR1 is LNHDA, CDR2 SQIVND (reference sequence). Sequencing used immunoSEQ multiplex PCR; TCRdb keeps in-frame clones, though not all of them. The sample lists 85,000 or so clones; 94% were seen once. Sequencing was done on a sample of T cells isolated from PBMCs. This sequence was found in a human donor in good health. The V call is TRBV19, the J call TRBJ1-4; 7 nucleotides match TRBD1. This CDR3 is CASSLQGSEKLFF. The CDR3 DNA is TGTGCCAGTAGTCTACAGGGGAGTGAAAAACTGTTTTTT.